A single sample gave rise to the 27 T cell receptor beta chains below, sequenced in a study of a mutant IDH1 vaccine in newly diagnosed glioma. Repertoires were generated with immunoSEQ multiplex PCR, while TCRdb's copy carries only in-frame clones and drops some. Of some 50,000 clones in the sample, roughly 80% were seen once. The antigens for these receptors are not known. The time point denotes: week 47, end of study. Topical imiquimod was applied with each vaccine dose, which held 300 ug of mutant IDH1 20-mer peptide. The material sequenced was PBMCs, taken from a glioma patient whose treatment included an IDH1 peptide vaccine. All receptors come from a woman in her 30s with glioma. Some clones in this sample may be carry-over from other donors' samples.

This rearrangement joins TRBV27 to TRBJ1-1, with a tentative D call TRBD1 (5 bases). Germline V CDR1 and CDR2: MNHEY, SMNVEV (reference sequence). CDR3 size: 14 residues. Deletions cut 4 bases from V and 1 base from J, with 10 bases between. CDR3 protein: CASSWGGTNTEAFF. DNA of the CDR3: TGTGCCAGCAGTTGGGGGGGGACGAACACTGAAGCTTTCTTT.

The rearrangement links TRBV5-1 to TRBJ1-1; D is perhaps TRBD1 (5 bases). The CDR3 totals 16 residues. Trimming shortened V by 0 bases and J by 1 base, and 13 bases separated the two germline ends. Looked up from germline, CDR1 is SGHRS and CDR2 is YFSETQ. CDR3 nucleotides: TGCGCCAGCAGCTTGGTTTGGGGAGGGGCGAACACTGAAGCTTTCTTT. It translates to CASSLVWGGANTEAFF.

The rearrangement uses TRBV6-5 and TRBJ2-5; the match to TRBD1 covers 8 bases. With V trimmed by 5 bases and J by 5 bases, 7 bases remained unmatched. CDR1 is MNHEY, CDR2 SVGAGI, per germline. The CDR3 contains 14 residues. CDR3 sequence (DNA): TGTGCCAGCAGTCGCCCAACAGGGGGGGAGACCCAGTACTTC. Amino acids: CASSRPTGGETQYF.

This chain joins TRBV6-6 and TRBJ1-5; D is unclear. The CDR3 covers 14 residues. Per the germline V gene, CDR1 is MNHNY and CDR2 is SVGAGI (reference sequence). V lost 10 bases, J lost 5 bases, and 18 bases lay in between. CDR3 protein: CAISTSLDDQPQHF. The CDR3 coding sequence is TGTGCCATCTCGACTAGCCTTGACGATCAGCCCCAGCATTTT.

J is TRBJ1-1 and V is TRBV10-3; D is undetermined. This CDR3 comprises 13 residues. The germline CDR1 and CDR2 sequences are ENHRY and SYGVKD. Deletions cut 11 bases from V and 0 bases from J, with 13 bases between. For the CDR3, the DNA is TGTGCCCTCCGTCTTAATTTGAACACTGAAGCTTTCTTT. Protein: CALRLNLNTEAFF.

Only one count was recorded for this clone. This chain's CDR3 is CASSKGERFGTDTQYF. DNA of the CDR3: TGTGCCAGCAGCAAAGGAGAAAGATTTGGCACAGATACGCAGTATTTT. This rearrangement joins TRBV21-1 to TRBJ2-3; the DNA was not compared with TRBD2, the D call given in the table. TRBV21-1 is an annotated pseudogene. This CDR3 region has 16 residues.

This chain joins TRBV6-1 and TRBJ2-5, with D tentatively TRBD2 (6 bases). This CDR3 spans 12 amino acids. Germline V CDR1 and CDR2: MNHNS, SASEGT. V was trimmed by 6 bases and J by 5 bases, leaving 10 bases between them. CDR3 bases: TGTGCCAGCAGCGTAGCGGCGGAGACCCAGTACTTC. It codes for CASSVAAETQYF.

The V call is TRBV6-1, the J call TRBJ2-5; 7 bases are a match to TRBD2. The germline CDR1 and CDR2 sequences are MNHNS and SASEGT. V shed 5 bases and J 2 bases; nucleotides not matched to a gene: 8. The CDR3 sequence is 15 residues long. CDR3 protein: CASSSTSRYQETQYF. The CDR3 nucleotides are TGTGCCAGCAGTTCGACTAGCAGATATCAAGAGACCCAGTACTTC.

J is TRBJ2-1 and V is TRBV5-1, with D perhaps matching TRBD1 (5 bases). The germline V gene has CDR1 SGHRS and CDR2 YFSETQ. Trimming took 3 bases from V and 0 from J, leaving 7 bases between them. The CDR3 extends over 14 amino acids. CDR3 loop: CASSYDSSYNEQFF. CDR3 DNA: TGCGCCAGCAGCTACGACAGCTCCTACAATGAGCAGTTCTTC.

The V gene is TRBV4-1, the J gene TRBJ2-7, with 7 bases fitting TRBD2. Germline CDR1 and CDR2: MGHRA and YSYEKL. The ends lost 1 base at V and 4 bases at J; junction bases unmatched: 13. CDR3 length equals 17 residues. CDR3 region: CASSQGGHGGLGYEQYF. CDR3 sequence (DNA): TGCGCCAGCAGCCAAGGAGGACACGGGGGGTTGGGGTACGAGCAGTACTTC.

The chain is built from TRBV29-1 and TRBJ2-7, with 8 positions matching TRBD2. The V segment lost 4 bases and the J segment 3 bases; nucleotides outside the gene matches: 5. In germline, CDR1 is SQVTM, CDR2 ANQGSEA. CDR3 length equals 13 residues. CDR3 region: CSVVASGFYEQYF. The CDR3 DNA follows: TGCAGCGTTGTCGCTAGCGGGTTCTACGAGCAGTACTTC.

The V call is TRBV28, the J call TRBJ1-4; D possibly corresponds to TRBD1 (6 bases). The germline gives CDR1 MDHEN, CDR2 SYDVKM. The CDR3 spans 14 residues. The V end was cut by 6 bases, the J end by 8 bases, with 16 bases between. The CDR3 loop reads CASRLDRPEEKLFF. The CDR3 coding sequence is TGTGCCAGCAGGCTAGACAGGCCTGAAGAAAAACTGTTTTTT. Filled out from reference TRBV28 and TRBJ1-4, the complete variable domain reads DVKVTQSSRYLVKRTGEKVFLECVQDMDHENMFWYRQDPGLGLRLIYFSYDVKMKEKGDIPEGYSVSREKKERFSLILESASTNQTSMYLCASRLDRPEEKLFFGSGTQLSVL.

The chain has TRBV5-4 and TRBJ2-2; 7 bases align to TRBD1. V was clipped by 2 bases and J by 1 base; unmatched bases: 5. CDR3 length: 16 amino acids. CDR1 and CDR2 (germline): SGHNT, YYREEE (reference sequence). CDR3 region: CASSFAGTENTGELFF. The DNA of the CDR3 is TGTGCCAGCAGCTTCGCCGGGACAGAGAACACCGGGGAGCTGTTTTTT.

The rearrangement uses TRBV7-2 and TRBJ1-1, with D unclear. V dropped 3 bases and J dropped 4 bases, with 12 bases sitting between them. The CDR3 length is 14 residues. Germline V CDR1 and CDR2: SGHTA, FQGNSA. CDR3 in amino acids: CASSFEGSGTEAFF. CDR3 nucleotides: TGTGCCAGCAGCTTTGAAGGATCAGGCACTGAAGCTTTCTTT.

The chain uses TRBV7-2 and TRBJ1-2; D might be TRBD1 (6 bases). Trimming shortened V by 3 bases and J by 8 bases, and 13 bases separated the two germline ends. The CDR3 loop spans 13 amino acids. CDR1 and CDR2 (germline): SGHTA, FQGNSA. The CDR3 sequence: CASSLGGGSGYTF. The CDR3 nucleotides are TGTGCCAGCAGCTTGGGGGGCGGGTCGGGCTACACCTTC.

The V call is TRBV11-2, the J call TRBJ2-7, with D unclear. Germline lookup yields CDR1 SGHAT and CDR2 FQNNGV. The V gene lost 0 bases and the J gene lost 6 bases, with 6 bases spanning the gap. This CDR3 is 12 amino acids long. CDR3 region: CASSLDPSEQYF. CDR3 in DNA: TGTGCCAGCAGCTTAGACCCCTCCGAGCAGTACTTC.

The chain recombines TRBV15 with TRBJ2-1; D possibly corresponds to TRBD2 (5 bases). In germline, CDR1 is LNHNV, CDR2 YYDKDF (reference sequence). The CDR3 has 15 amino acids. Trimming shortened V by 1 base and J by 0 bases, and 7 bases separated the two germline ends. The CDR3 bases are TGTGCCACCAGCAGAGGTGGGAGCTCCTACAATGAGCAGTTCTTC. Its translation: CATSRGGSSYNEQFF. Full variable domain (remainder filled in from reference TRBV15 and TRBJ2-1): DAMVIQNPRYQVTQFGKPVTLSCSQTLNHNVMYWYQQKSSQAPKLLFHYYDKDFNNEADTPDNFQSRRPNTSFCFLDIRSPGLGDTAMYLCATSRGGSSYNEQFFGPGTRLTVL.

The chain recombines TRBV19 with TRBJ2-7, with a possible D match to TRBD2 (6 bases). The germline V gene has CDR1 LNHDA and CDR2 SQIVND (reference sequence). The V end was cut by 5 bases, the J end by 3 bases, with 14 bases between. The CDR3 length is 14 residues. CDR3 residues: CASSPTGTHYEQYF. CDR3 in DNA: TGTGCCAGTAGTCCCACCGGGACTCACTACGAGCAGTACTTC.

The chain links TRBV6-6 to TRBJ1-1; D remains unclear. Germline values: CDR1 MNHNY, CDR2 SVGAGI (reference sequence). The ends were cut back, 2 bases at V and 0 bases at J, with 7 bases in the middle. The CDR3 length is 14 residues. The CDR3 DNA is TGTGCCAGCAGTTACGGTGCGGTGAACACTGAAGCTTTCTTT. Translated, it gives CASSYGAVNTEAFF.

This clone occurred once. J is TRBJ1-2 and V is TRBV4-1; 9 positions match TRBD1. V trimming: 0 bases; J trimming: 6 bases; junction bases outside the gene matches: 5. The CDR3 covers 15 residues. CDR1 and CDR2 from the germline V gene are MGHRA and YSYEKL. CDR3 amino acids: CASSQDETGGNGYTF. In DNA, the CDR3 is TGCGCCAGCAGCCAAGATGAGACAGGGGGTAATGGCTACACCTTC.

This clone was detected a few times. The chain is built from TRBV30 and TRBJ1-1, with TRBD1 as a possible D gene (5 bases). V lost 3 bases and J lost 1, with 9 bases in between. Germline V CDR1 and CDR2: GTSNPN, SVGIG (reference sequence). The CDR3 contains 13 residues. The CDR3 nucleotides are TGTGCCTGGAGACGGGGGGGGAACACTGAAGCTTTCTTT. This sequence encodes CAWRRGGNTEAFF. The entire variable domain, with the rest obtained from reference TRBV30 and TRBJ1-1, is as follows: SQTIHQWPATLVQPVGSPLSLECTVEGTSNPNLYWYRQAAGRGLQLLFYSVGIGQISSEVPQNLSASRPQDRQFILSSKKLLLSDSGFYLCAWRRGGNTEAFFGQGTRLTVV.

The rearrangement joins TRBV6-5 to TRBJ1-2; D gene uncertain. Looked up from germline, CDR1 is MNHEY and CDR2 is SVGAGI. The CDR3 covers 14 residues. Between the trimmed V and J ends, which lost 3 bases and 0 bases, there was a span of 8 bases. CDR3 coding DNA: TGTGCCAGCAGTTATCGGGAAACTAACTATGGCTACACCTTC. Protein product: CASSYRETNYGYTF.

This clone showed up just once. The chain has TRBV7-9 and TRBJ2-5; D ambiguous. CDR3 length: 16 residues. CDR1 and CDR2 from the germline V gene are SEHNR and FQNEAQ (reference sequence). Trimming left V 0 bases short and J 1 base short, with 12 bases between. The CDR3 is CASSLAYAASQETQYF. The CDR3 region has the DNA TGTGCCAGCAGCTTAGCTTACGCGGCTAGCCAAGAGACCCAGTACTTC.

The chain recombines TRBV19 with TRBJ2-7, with D possibly TRBD2 on 7 matching bases. The CDR3 runs to 15 residues. V shed 7 bases and J shed 4 bases, with 20 bases lying between them. CDR1 and CDR2 from the germline V gene are LNHDA and SQIVND (reference sequence). The CDR3 reads CASTPRGGTPYEQYF. DNA of the CDR3: TGTGCCAGTACTCCGAGGGGGGGGACACCGTACGAGCAGTACTTC.

The chain carries TRBV5-6 and TRBJ2-7, with 10 bases that match TRBD2. CDR3 length equals 16 residues. Looked up from germline, CDR1 is SGHDT and CDR2 is YYEEEE. V was pared by 4 bases and J by 4 bases, with 11 bases of the junction left unmatched. CDR3 nucleotides: TGTGCCAGCAGCCTGCCGCGGACTAGCGGCAGGTACGAGCAGTACTTC. Translated: CASSLPRTSGRYEQYF.

This sequence joins TRBV10-3 and TRBJ2-1; D possibly corresponds to TRBD2 (6 bases). The CDR3 is 15 residues long. Trimming cost V 4 bases and J 8 bases, with 18 bases left between them. CDR1 ENHRY and CDR2 SYGVKD come from the germline V gene. The CDR3 region is CAISVRGYMGDEQFF. CDR3 bases: TGTGCCATCAGTGTCCGGGGGTACATGGGCGATGAGCAGTTCTTC.

The chain has TRBV6-1 and TRBJ1-4, with no clear D. V lost 7 bases and J 0 bases, leaving 12 bases between the germline ends. Germline V gene sequence: CDR1 MNHNS, CDR2 SASEGT. The CDR3 has 15 residues. CDR3 protein: CASIHLPSTNEKLFF. DNA of the CDR3: TGTGCCAGCATACACCTACCCTCAACTAATGAAAAACTGTTTTTT.